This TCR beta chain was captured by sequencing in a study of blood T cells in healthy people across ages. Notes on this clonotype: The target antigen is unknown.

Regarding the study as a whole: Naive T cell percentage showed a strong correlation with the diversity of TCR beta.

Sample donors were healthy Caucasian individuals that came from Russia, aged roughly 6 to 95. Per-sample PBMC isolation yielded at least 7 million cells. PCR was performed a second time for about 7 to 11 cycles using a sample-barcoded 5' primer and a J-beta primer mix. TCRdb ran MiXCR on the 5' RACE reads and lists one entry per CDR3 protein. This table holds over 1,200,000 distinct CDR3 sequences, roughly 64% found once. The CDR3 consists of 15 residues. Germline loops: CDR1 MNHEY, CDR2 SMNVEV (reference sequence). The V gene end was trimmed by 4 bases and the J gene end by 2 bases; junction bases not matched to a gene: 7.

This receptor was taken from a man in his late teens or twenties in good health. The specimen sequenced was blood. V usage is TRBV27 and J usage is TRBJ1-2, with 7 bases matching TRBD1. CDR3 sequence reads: CASSSRGGGNYGYTF. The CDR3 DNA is TGTGCCAGCAGTTCTAGAGGGGGCGGGAACTATGGCTACACCTTC.